The next 3 T cell receptor beta chains were all read from a single sample in a study of blood T cell repertoires in COVID-19. Data came from immunoSEQ multiplex PCR; TCRdb stores just in-frame clones and leaves some out. The top ten clones hold around 9.3% of a sample with just over 300,000 clones, 80% to 90% of them seen once. The source material was PBMCs or T cells enriched from blood (not recorded which). The receptors shown here come from a woman aged 18-29 years who had recovered from COVID-19.

This clone was recorded once. Here the CDR3 reads CASSQLTSGKTDTQYF. DNA for the CDR3: TGCGCCAGCAGCCAGCTGACTAGCGGCAAAACAGATACGCAGTATTTT. J is TRBJ2-3 and V is TRBV4-3; 9 bases align to TRBD2. The CDR3 runs to 16 residues. The J segment lost 3 bases and the V segment lost 3 bases, leaving 7 bases of the junction unmatched. Germline V gene sequence: CDR1 LGHNA, CDR2 YSLEER.

The V and J genes are TRBV15 and TRBJ2-5; the D gene is possibly TRBD1 (6 bases). This CDR3 spans 17 amino acids. Germline V gene lookup returns CDR1 LNHNV and CDR2 YYDKDF (reference sequence). V was trimmed by 2 bases and J by 0 bases, leaving 16 bases between them. CDR3: CATSRPQGDSHQETQYF. CDR3 in DNA: TGTGCCACCAGCAGACCACAGGGAGACAGCCACCAAGAGACCCAGTACTTC.

The rearrangement uses TRBV18 and TRBJ2-3; D unresolved. Germline-derived CDR1 and CDR2 are KGHSH and LQKENI. Trimming stripped 6 bases from V and 0 bases from J, with 10 bases between. The CDR3 spans 14 residues. The chain's CDR3 is CASSLSPSTDTQYF. The CDR3 nucleotides read TGTGCCAGCTCCCTCAGTCCTAGCACAGATACGCAGTATTTT. The variable domain in full, with the rest retrieved from reference TRBV18 and TRBJ2-3, is NAGVMQNPRHLVRRRGQEARLRCSPMKGHSHVYWYRQLPEEGLKFMVYLQKENIIDESGMPKERFSAEFPKEGPSILRIQQVVRGDSAAYFCASSLSPSTDTQYFGPGTRLTVL.